Listed here are 25 T cell receptor beta chains from one sample, sequenced in a study of cytomegalovirus exposure and HLA in healthy donors. The primer mix had 60 Vbeta and 13 Jbeta primers. Here immunoSEQ multiplex PCR was the method, and the copy in TCRdb shows in-frame clones only, minus some. The repertoire holds over 100,000 clones, with under 70% as singletons. The sequenced material came from PBMCs. These receptor sequences come from a young man in good health and CMV-seropositive.

V gene TRBV6-6 combines with J gene TRBJ2-1; 8 bases are shared with TRBD2. Germline CDR1 and CDR2: MNHNY and SVGAGI (reference sequence). J gave up 7 bases and V 6 bases, and 14 bases lay outside the gene matches. The CDR3 is made up of 16 amino acids. The DNA for the CDR3 is TGTGCCAGCAGCCGCGATGGGACGGGGGGGCGTAATGAGCAGTTCTTC. Translation gives CASSRDGTGGRNEQFF.

V is TRBV4-3 and J is TRBJ1-1, with 9 bases aligning to TRBD1. The germline gives CDR1 LGHNA, CDR2 YSLEER. V shed 4 bases and J 5 bases; nucleotides not matched to a gene: 11. The CDR3 consists of 16 residues. The CDR3 spells CASSPNNGQGRTEAFF. The CDR3 DNA reads as TGCGCCAGCAGCCCTAATAACGGACAGGGGAGGACTGAAGCTTTCTTT.

This clone was observed a few times. The CDR3, as DNA: TGTGCCAGCAGCTGGGGACAGGGATTCACTGAAGCTTTCTTT. Protein product: CASSWGQGFTEAFF. This chain uses TRBV7-9 with TRBJ1-1, with TRBD1 matching 9 bases. The CDR3 length is 14 residues. Germline lookup yields CDR1 SEHNR and CDR2 FQNEAQ (reference sequence). V lost 4 bases and J lost 4; bases outside the gene matches: 4.

This clone came up a few times. The CDR3, as DNA: TGCGCCAGCAGCGAGACCGGGACAGGGAGCTCTGGAAACACCATATATTTT. Protein product: CASSETGTGSSGNTIYF. The J gene is TRBJ1-3, the V gene TRBV5-1; 9 bases are shared with TRBD1. Unmatched junction bases numbered 8, after V lost 4 bases and J lost 0 bases. The V gene's germline CDR1 is SGHRS and CDR2 YFSETQ. The CDR3 loop spans 17 amino acids.

In its sample, this clone was seen a few times. V usage is TRBV2 and J usage is TRBJ1-5, with TRBD1 identical over 8 bases. There are 14 residues in the CDR3. Germline CDR1 SNHLY, CDR2 FYNNEI. J gave up 4 bases and V 7 bases, and 6 bases lay outside the gene matches. The CDR3 DNA reads TGTGCCAGCAATCGGAGACAGGGGAATCAGCCCCAGCATTTT. Its translation: CASNRRQGNQPQHF.

This chain connects TRBV28 to TRBJ2-6; D is uncertain. The germline gives CDR1 MDHEN, CDR2 SYDVKM. Trimming cost V 3 bases and J 4 bases, with 4 bases left between them. The CDR3 totals 13 residues. The CDR3 is CASSFRGANVLTF. CDR3 nucleotides: TGTGCCAGCAGTTTCCGGGGGGCCAACGTCCTGACTTTC.

The rearrangement links TRBV4-1 to TRBJ1-1, with D possibly being TRBD1 (5 bases). Trimming shortened V by 1 base and J by 1 base, and 10 bases separated the two germline ends. Per the germline V gene, CDR1 is MGHRA and CDR2 is YSYEKL. The CDR3 has 15 amino acids. The CDR3 reads CASSQVQTENTEAFF. In nucleotides, the CDR3 is TGCGCCAGCAGCCAAGTTCAGACAGAGAACACTGAAGCTTTCTTT.

Only a few counts were recorded for this clone. This chain uses TRBV7-8 with TRBJ1-1, with 7 bases lining up with TRBD1. The CDR3 contains 14 residues. The germline CDR1 and CDR2 sequences are SGHVS and FQNEAQ. V gave up 5 bases and J gave up 1 base; unmatched junction bases: 4. The CDR3: CASSLWDRNTEAFF. CDR3 sequence (DNA): TGTGCCAGCAGCCTGTGGGACAGGAACACTGAAGCTTTCTTT. Looking up the rest from reference TRBV7-8 and TRBJ1-1 gives the full variable domain: GAGVSQSPRYKVAKRGQDVALRCDPISGHVSLFWYQQALGQGPEFLTYFQNEAQLDKSGLPSDRFFAERPEGSVSTLKIQRTQQEDSAVYLCASSLWDRNTEAFFGQGTRLTVV.

This chain connects TRBV27 to TRBJ2-5, with D possibly being TRBD2 (6 bases). This CDR3 is 15 amino acids long. V was clipped by 5 bases and J by 6 bases, with 19 bases between them. Germline V lookup: CDR1 MNHEY, CDR2 SMNVEV (reference sequence). CDR3 in amino acids: CASSLPRGGRKTQYF. CDR3 in DNA: TGTGCCAGCAGTCTTCCACGTGGAGGGCGCAAGACCCAGTACTTC.

The rearrangement uses TRBV7-3 and TRBJ1-5, with 9 bases matching TRBD1. Germline V gene sequence: CDR1 SGHTA, CDR2 FQGTGA. CDR3 length: 19 amino acids. Germline trimming cut 2 bases from V and 0 bases from J; bases unmatched to any gene: 11. CDR3 sequence (DNA): TGTGCCAGCAGCTTAGATAGTCGGACAGGGGCATATAGCAATCAGCCCCAGCATTTT. Translating it yields CASSLDSRTGAYSNQPQHF.

This rearrangement joins TRBV25-1 to TRBJ2-5; possible D gene TRBD1, 6 bases. Germline-derived CDR1 and CDR2 are MGHDK and SYGVNS. The length of the CDR3 is 17 residues. The V end was cut by 2 bases, the J end by 5 bases, with 21 bases between. The CDR3 coding sequence is TGTGCCAGCAGTGAAGGCTCGGGCAGGGGCGGTATGGAGACCCAGTACTTC. It translates to CASSEGSGRGGMETQYF.

CDR3 region: CAWTAYINEKLFF. DNA of the CDR3: TGTGCCTGGACAGCGTATATTAATGAAAAACTGTTTTTT. The chain carries TRBV30 and TRBJ1-4; no firm D call. Trimming removed 4 bases at V and 4 bases at J, with 10 bases between. CDR1 and CDR2 (germline): GTSNPN, SVGIG (reference sequence). This CDR3 has 13 residues.

V is TRBV30 and J is TRBJ2-7; 11 nucleotides line up with TRBD2. J was trimmed by 7 bases and V by 2 bases; bases with no gene match: 10. The germline gives CDR1 GTSNPN, CDR2 SVGIG (reference sequence). The CDR3 contains 15 residues. This CDR3 is CAWSSPGTSGSEQYV. The DNA of the CDR3 is TGTGCCTGGAGTTCCCCCGGGACTAGCGGATCTGAGCAGTACGTC.

The rearrangement joins TRBV2 to TRBJ2-2; TRBD2 might be the D (6 bases). Germline V gene lookup returns CDR1 SNHLY and CDR2 FYNNEI. The V end was cut by 4 bases, the J end by 1 base, with 13 bases between. This CDR3 is built from 16 residues. The CDR3 loop reads CASSAEGGLNTGELFF. The CDR3 nucleotides are TGTGCCAGCAGTGCGGAGGGCGGACTGAACACCGGGGAGCTGTTTTTT.

This clone appeared a few times. The V and J genes are TRBV4-1 and TRBJ2-1; TRBD2 matches at 7 bases. V was pared by 3 bases and J by 3 bases, with 14 bases of the junction left unmatched. CDR3 size: 18 residues. Looked up from germline, CDR1 is MGHRA and CDR2 is YSYEKL. Here the CDR3 reads CASSHFEGKRGNYNEQFF. The CDR3, as DNA: TGCGCCAGCAGCCATTTCGAAGGAAAGCGGGGCAACTACAATGAGCAGTTCTTC.

This chain connects TRBV6-5 to TRBJ2-3; 9 bases fit TRBD2. The CDR3 has 14 amino acids. Germline CDR1 is MNHEY and CDR2 is SVGAGI. J gave up 5 bases and V 4 bases, and 4 bases lay outside the gene matches. As DNA, the CDR3 is TGTGCCAGCAGTTCTGGACTAGCGCGAGATACGCAGTATTTT. Amino acids: CASSSGLARDTQYF.

This clone has a handful of counts. The chain is built from TRBV5-4 and TRBJ1-1; D may be TRBD1 (6 bases). CDR3 length: 15 residues. Looked up from germline, CDR1 is SGHNT and CDR2 is YYREEE (reference sequence). Trimming removed 3 bases from V and 6 bases from J, with 18 bases in between. CDR3 bases: TGTGCCAGCAGCTACCCATACCGGGACAAATCTGAAGCTTTCTTT. Amino acid sequence: CASSYPYRDKSEAFF.

This clone was counted a single time. This rearrangement joins TRBV7-3 to TRBJ1-5, with 9 bases that match TRBD1. The J segment lost 2 bases and the V segment lost 3 bases, leaving 2 bases of the junction unmatched. Germline V gene data show CDR1 as SGHTA and CDR2 as FQGTGA. The CDR3 length is 15 residues. CDR3 protein: CASSFTGGGNQPQHF. Here the CDR3 DNA reads TGTGCCAGCAGCTTCACAGGGGGCGGCAATCAGCCCCAGCATTTT.

The chain combines TRBV29-1 with TRBJ2-3, with D perhaps matching TRBD1 (5 bases). The V gene lost 7 bases and the J gene lost 2 bases, with 16 bases spanning the gap. Germline assignment: CDR1 SQVTM and CDR2 ANQGSEA. The CDR3 has 14 amino acids. The CDR3 region is CSGYDRRITDTQYF. The CDR3 nucleotides read TGCAGCGGATACGACAGAAGAATCACAGATACGCAGTATTTT.

V usage is TRBV5-8 and J usage is TRBJ1-5; TRBD1 agrees at 7 bases. V gave up 3 bases and J gave up 3 bases; unmatched junction bases: 9. In germline, CDR1 is SGHTS, CDR2 YDEGEE. This CDR3 comprises 16 residues. The CDR3 sequence is CASSYLGTANNQPQHF. In nucleotides, the CDR3 is TGTGCCAGCAGCTACCTGGGGACAGCCAACAATCAGCCCCAGCATTTT.

This sequence joins TRBV5-4 and TRBJ2-4; 10 nucleotides align to TRBD1. The CDR3 sequence is 17 residues long. Per the germline V gene, CDR1 is SGHNT and CDR2 is YYREEE (reference sequence). After removal of 4 bases from V and 2 bases from J, the junction contained 9 bases not matched to a gene. The CDR3 DNA follows: TGTGCCAGCAGCGTAGAGGGGACAGGGGAGACCAAAAACATTCAGTACTTC. This codes for CASSVEGTGETKNIQYF.

The CDR3 nucleotides are TGCGCCAGCAGCCAAGAAACGAGGACAGGGGGGTCCTACGAGCAGTACTTC. The encoded protein is CASSQETRTGGSYEQYF. The chain carries TRBV4-1 and TRBJ2-7, with 10 bases that match TRBD1. The V gene end was trimmed by 0 bases and the J gene end by 1 base; junction bases not matched to a gene: 6. Per the germline V gene, CDR1 is MGHRA and CDR2 is YSYEKL. The CDR3 totals 17 residues.

CDR3 nucleotide sequence: TGCAGCGTTGAATCCCCCGGGACTAGCTGCTCCTACGAGCAGTACGTC. It specifies CSVESPGTSCSYEQYV. The genes are TRBV29-1 and TRBJ2-7; 9 nucleotides match TRBD2. The ends lost 2 bases at V and 0 bases at J; junction bases unmatched: 8. The CDR3 is 16 residues long. Germline CDR1 SQVTM, CDR2 ANQGSEA.

This sequence joins TRBV7-2 and TRBJ2-2; D is ambiguous. V lost 5 bases and J 4 bases, leaving 14 bases between the germline ends. There are 15 residues in the CDR3. Looked up from germline, CDR1 is SGHTA and CDR2 is FQGNSA. CDR3 protein: CASSPGGQVTGELFF. CDR3 nucleotide sequence: TGTGCCAGCAGCCCCGGTGGGCAGGTCACCGGGGAGCTGTTTTTT.

The chain recombines TRBV28 with TRBJ1-2, with a tentative D call TRBD1 (6 bases). The V end lost 6 bases, the J end lost 4 bases, and 18 bases lay between the germline ends. The CDR3 sequence is 15 residues long. Germline V lookup: CDR1 MDHEN, CDR2 SYDVKM. CDR3 amino acids: CASRSNRAAGYGYTF. DNA for the CDR3: TGTGCCAGCAGATCCAACAGGGCCGCGGGCTATGGCTACACCTTC.